This TCR beta chain is drawn from a study of PD-1 blockade in classical Hodgkin lymphoma. Study results and limitations: According to reports, newly diagnosed patients had lower baseline TCR diversity than healthy donors, and relapsed/refractory patients had lower baseline TCR diversity still.

In this sample, this clone turned up a few times. The antigen is not known. This table comes from immunoSEQ multiplex PCR, and its TCRdb copy is limited to in-frame clones, with some not included. The repertoire includes more than 4,500 clones, 86% of them detected once, and 20% to 25% sits in the top ten. The CDR3 has 15 residues. CDR1 and CDR2 (germline): MNHEY, SMNVEV (reference sequence). Trimming left V 6 bases short and J 5 bases short, with 19 bases between. The time point: newly diagnosed, previously untreated cHL patient sample. Through magnetic negative selection, CD8+ T cells were separated from PBMCs that had been thawed.

This clonotype originated in a human donor with classical Hodgkin lymphoma. The sequenced material came from CD8+ T cells from blood. The chain links TRBV27 to TRBJ1-1, with a possible D match to TRBD1 (5 bases). The CDR3, as DNA: TGTGCCAGCAGCCTAGAGGGGACGGGTGGGACTGAAGCTTTCTTT. This encodes CASSLEGTGGTEAFF.